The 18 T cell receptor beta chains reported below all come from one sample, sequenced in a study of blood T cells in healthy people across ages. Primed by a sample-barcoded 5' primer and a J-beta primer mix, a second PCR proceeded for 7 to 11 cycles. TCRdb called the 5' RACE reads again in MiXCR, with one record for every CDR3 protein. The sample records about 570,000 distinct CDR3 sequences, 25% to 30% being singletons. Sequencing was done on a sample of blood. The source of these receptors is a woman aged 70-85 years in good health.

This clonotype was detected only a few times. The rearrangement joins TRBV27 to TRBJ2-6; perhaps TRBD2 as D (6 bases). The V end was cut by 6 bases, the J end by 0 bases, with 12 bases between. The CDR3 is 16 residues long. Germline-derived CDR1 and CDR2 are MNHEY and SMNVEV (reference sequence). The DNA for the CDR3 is TGTGCCAGCAGGGCGGGGTCGAACTCTGGGGCCAACGTCCTGACTTTC. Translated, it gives CASRAGSNSGANVLTF.

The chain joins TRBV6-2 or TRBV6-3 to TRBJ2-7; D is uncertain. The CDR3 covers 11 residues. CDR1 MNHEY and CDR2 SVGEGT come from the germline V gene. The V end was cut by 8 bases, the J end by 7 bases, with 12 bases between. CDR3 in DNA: TGTGCCAGCTCCGTCGCACGGGAGCAGTACTTC. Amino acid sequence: CASSVAREQYF.

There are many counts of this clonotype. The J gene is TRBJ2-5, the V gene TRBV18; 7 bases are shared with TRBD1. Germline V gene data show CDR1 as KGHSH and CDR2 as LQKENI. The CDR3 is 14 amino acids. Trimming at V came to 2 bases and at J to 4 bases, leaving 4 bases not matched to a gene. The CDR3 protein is CASSPSGGGETQYF. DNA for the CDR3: TGTGCCAGCTCACCATCAGGGGGTGGAGAGACCCAGTACTTC.

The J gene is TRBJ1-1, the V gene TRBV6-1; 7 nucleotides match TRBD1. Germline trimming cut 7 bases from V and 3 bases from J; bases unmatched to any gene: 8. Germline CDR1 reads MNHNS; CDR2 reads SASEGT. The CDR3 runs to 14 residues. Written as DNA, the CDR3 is TGTGCCAGCACCGTAGGGGGCTGGGACACTGAAGCTTTCTTT. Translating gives CASTVGGWDTEAFF.

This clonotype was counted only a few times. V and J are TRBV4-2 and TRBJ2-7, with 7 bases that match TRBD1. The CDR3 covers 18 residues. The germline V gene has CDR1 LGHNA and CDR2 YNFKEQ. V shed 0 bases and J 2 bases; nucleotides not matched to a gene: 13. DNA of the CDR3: TGTGCCAGCAGCCAAGACGTCTCACTCGGGACAGCACCCTACGAGCAGTACTTC. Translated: CASSQDVSLGTAPYEQYF.

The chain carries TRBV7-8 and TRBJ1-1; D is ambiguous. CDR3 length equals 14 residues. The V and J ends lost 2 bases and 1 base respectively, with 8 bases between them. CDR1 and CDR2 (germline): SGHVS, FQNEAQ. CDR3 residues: CASSLMWKNTEAFF. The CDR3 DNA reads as TGTGCCAGCAGCTTAATGTGGAAGAACACTGAAGCTTTCTTT.

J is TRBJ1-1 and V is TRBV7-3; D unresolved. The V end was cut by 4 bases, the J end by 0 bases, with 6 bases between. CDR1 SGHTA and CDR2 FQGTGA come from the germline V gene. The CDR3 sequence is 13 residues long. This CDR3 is CASSSGLNTEAFF. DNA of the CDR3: TGTGCCAGCAGCTCAGGCCTGAACACTGAAGCTTTCTTT.

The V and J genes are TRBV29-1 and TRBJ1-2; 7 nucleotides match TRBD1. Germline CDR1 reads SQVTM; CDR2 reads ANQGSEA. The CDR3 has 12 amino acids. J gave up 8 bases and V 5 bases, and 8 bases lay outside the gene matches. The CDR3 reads CSVSVQGEGYTF. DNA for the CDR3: TGCAGCGTTTCCGTGCAGGGGGAAGGCTACACCTTC.

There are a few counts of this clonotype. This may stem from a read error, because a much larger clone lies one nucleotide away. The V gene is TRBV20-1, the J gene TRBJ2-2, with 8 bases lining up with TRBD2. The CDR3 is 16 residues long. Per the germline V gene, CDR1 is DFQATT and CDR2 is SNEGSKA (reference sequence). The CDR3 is CSARDPSGGGTGGLFF. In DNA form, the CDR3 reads TGCAGTGCTAGAGATCCCAGCGGGGGTGGCACCGGGGGGCTGTTTTTT.

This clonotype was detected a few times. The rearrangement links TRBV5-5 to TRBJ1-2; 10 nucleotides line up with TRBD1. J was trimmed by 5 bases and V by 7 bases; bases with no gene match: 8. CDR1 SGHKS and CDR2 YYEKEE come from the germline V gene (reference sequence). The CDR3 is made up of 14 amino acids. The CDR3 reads CASGRGTGEYGYTF. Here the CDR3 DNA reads TGTGCCAGCGGCCGCGGGACAGGGGAATATGGCTACACCTTC. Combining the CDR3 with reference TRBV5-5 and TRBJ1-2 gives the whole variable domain DAGVTQSPTHLIKTRGQQVTLRCSPISGHKSVSWYQQVLGQGPQFIFQYYEKEERGRGNFPDRFSARQFPNYSSELNVNALLLGDSALYLCASGRGTGEYGYTFGSGTRLTVV.

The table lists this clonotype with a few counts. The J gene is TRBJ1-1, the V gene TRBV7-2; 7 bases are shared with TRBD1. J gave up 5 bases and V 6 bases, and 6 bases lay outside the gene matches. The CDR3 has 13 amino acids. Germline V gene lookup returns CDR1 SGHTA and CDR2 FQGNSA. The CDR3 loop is CASRGGVGTEAFF. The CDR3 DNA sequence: TGTGCCAGCAGAGGGGGCGTGGGGACTGAAGCTTTCTTT.

CDR3 in DNA: TGCAGTGCTCCCCTAAAGGGGGGTACTGAAGCTTTCTTT. Amino acid sequence: CSAPLKGGTEAFF. The rearrangement joins TRBV20-1 to TRBJ1-1, with D tentatively TRBD1 (6 bases). V was clipped by 5 bases and J by 5 bases, with 15 bases between them. The length of the CDR3 is 13 residues. In germline, CDR1 is DFQATT, CDR2 SNEGSKA (reference sequence).

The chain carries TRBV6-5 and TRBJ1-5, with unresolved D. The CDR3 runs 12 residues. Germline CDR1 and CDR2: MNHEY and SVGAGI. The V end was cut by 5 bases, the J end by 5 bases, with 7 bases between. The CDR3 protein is CASSPNHQPQHF. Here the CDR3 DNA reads TGTGCCAGCAGTCCGAATCATCAGCCCCAGCATTTT.

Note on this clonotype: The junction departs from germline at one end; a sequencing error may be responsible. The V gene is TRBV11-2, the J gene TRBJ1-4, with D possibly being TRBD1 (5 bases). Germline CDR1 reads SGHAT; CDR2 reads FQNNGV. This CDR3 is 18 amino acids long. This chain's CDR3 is CASSSRPSGPGTNEKLVF. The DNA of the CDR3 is TGTGCCAGCAGCTCCCGTCCCTCGGGCCCGGGGACTAATGAAAAACTGGTTTTT.

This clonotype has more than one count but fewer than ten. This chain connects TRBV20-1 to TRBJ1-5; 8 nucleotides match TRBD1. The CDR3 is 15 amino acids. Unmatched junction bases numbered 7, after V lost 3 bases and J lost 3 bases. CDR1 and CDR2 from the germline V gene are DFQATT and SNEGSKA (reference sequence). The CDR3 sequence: CSASPRTGPNQPQHF. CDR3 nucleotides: TGCAGTGCTAGTCCAAGGACAGGGCCCAATCAGCCCCAGCATTTT.

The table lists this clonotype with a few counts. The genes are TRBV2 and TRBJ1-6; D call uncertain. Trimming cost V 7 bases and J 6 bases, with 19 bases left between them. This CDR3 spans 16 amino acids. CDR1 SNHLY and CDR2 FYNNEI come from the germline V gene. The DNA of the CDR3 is TGTGCCAGCACCAAGGAACTCAGGAATATTAATTCACCCCTCCACTTT. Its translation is CASTKELRNINSPLHF.

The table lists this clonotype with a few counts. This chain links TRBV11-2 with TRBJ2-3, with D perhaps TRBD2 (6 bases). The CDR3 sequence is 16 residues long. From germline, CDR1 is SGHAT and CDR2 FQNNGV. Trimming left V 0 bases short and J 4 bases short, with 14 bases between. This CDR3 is CASSLELSRDADTQYF. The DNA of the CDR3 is TGTGCCAGCAGCTTAGAACTATCGCGGGACGCAGATACGCAGTATTTT.

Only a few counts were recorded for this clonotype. The CDR3 spells CASTTGPQGTEAFF. The CDR3 DNA is TGTGCCAGCACCACGGGGCCCCAGGGCACTGAAGCTTTCTTT. The J gene is TRBJ1-1, the V gene TRBV6-6, with a tentative D call TRBD1 (5 bases). The V end was cut by 7 bases, the J end by 4 bases, with 16 bases between. The CDR3 is 14 residues long. CDR1 MNHNY and CDR2 SVGAGI come from the germline V gene (reference sequence).